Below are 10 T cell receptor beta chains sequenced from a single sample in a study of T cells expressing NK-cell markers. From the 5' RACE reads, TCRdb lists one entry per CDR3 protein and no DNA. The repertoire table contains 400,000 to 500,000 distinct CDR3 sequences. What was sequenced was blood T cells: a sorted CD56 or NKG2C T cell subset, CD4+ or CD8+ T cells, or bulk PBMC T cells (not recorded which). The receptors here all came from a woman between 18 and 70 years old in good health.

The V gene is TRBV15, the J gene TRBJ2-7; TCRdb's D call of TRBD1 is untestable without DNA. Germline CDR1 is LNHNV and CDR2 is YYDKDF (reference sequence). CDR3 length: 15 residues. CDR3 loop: CATSREGGQGYEQYF.

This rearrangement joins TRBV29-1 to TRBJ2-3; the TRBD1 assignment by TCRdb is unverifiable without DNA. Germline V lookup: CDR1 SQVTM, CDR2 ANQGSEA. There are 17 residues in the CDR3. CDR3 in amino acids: CSVDLPVLEVGTDTQYF.

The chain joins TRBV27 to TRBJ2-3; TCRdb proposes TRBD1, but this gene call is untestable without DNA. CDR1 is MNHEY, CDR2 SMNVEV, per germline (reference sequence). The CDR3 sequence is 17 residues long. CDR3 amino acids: CASSLWQGTGKTDTQYF.

CDR3 loop: CATATENTGELFF. The chain recombines TRBV24-1 with TRBJ2-2. The CDR3 loop spans 13 amino acids. Germline V gene lookup returns CDR1 KGHDR and CDR2 SFDVKD.

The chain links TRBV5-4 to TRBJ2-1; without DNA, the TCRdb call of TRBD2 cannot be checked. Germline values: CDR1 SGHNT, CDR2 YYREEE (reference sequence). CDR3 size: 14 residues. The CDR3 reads CASSLREGRNEQFF. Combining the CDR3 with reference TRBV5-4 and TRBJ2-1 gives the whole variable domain ETGVTQSPTHLIKTRGQQVTLRCSSQSGHNTVSWYQQALGQGPQFIFQYYREEENGRGNFPPRFSGLQFPNYSSELNVNALELDDSALYLCASSLREGRNEQFFGPGTRLTVL.

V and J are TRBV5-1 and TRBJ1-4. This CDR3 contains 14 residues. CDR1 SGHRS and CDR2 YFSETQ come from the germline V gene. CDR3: CASSFGTPNEKLFF.

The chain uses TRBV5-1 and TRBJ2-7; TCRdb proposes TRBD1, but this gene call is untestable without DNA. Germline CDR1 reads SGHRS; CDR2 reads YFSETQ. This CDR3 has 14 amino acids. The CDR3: CASSLDVQAYEQYF.

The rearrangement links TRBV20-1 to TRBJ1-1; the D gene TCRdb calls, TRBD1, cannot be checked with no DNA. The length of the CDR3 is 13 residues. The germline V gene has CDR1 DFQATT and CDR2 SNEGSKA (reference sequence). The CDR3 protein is CSATDPGATEAFF.

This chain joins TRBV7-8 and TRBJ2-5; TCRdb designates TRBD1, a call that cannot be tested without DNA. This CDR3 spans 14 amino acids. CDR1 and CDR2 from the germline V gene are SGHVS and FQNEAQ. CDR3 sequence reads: CASSPHGGQETQYF.

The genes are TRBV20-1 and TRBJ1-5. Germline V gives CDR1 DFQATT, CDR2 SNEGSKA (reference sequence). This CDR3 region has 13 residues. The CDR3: CSASWQGGQPQHF.